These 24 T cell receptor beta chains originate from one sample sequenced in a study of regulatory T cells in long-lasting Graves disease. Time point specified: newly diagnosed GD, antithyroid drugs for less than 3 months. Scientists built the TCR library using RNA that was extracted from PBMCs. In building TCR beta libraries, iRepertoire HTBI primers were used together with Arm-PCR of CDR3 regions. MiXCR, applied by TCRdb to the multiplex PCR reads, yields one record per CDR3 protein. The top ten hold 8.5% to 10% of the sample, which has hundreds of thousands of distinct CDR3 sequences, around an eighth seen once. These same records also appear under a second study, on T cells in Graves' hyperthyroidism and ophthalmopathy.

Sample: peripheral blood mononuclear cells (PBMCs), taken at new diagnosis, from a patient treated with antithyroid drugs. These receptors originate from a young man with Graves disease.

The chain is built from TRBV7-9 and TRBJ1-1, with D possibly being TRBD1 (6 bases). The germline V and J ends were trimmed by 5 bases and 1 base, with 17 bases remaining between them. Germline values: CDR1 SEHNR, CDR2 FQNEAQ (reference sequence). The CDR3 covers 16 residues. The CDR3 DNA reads TGTGCCAGCAGCCCGCCCTGGGCCAGGGGGAACACTGAAGCTTTCTTT. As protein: CASSPPWARGNTEAFF.

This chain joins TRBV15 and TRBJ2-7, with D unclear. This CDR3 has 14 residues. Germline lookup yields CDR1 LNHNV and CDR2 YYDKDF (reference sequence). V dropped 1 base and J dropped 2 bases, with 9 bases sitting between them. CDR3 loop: CATSRGSQTYEQYF. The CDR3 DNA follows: TGTGCCACCAGCAGAGGGTCTCAAACCTACGAGCAGTACTTC.

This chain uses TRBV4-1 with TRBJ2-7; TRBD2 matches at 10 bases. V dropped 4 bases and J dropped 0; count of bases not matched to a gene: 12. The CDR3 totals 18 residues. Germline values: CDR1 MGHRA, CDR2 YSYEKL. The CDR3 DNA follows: TGCGCCAGCAGCCTCTCCGAGCAACTAGCGGGGCGCTCCTACGAGCAGTACTTC. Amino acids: CASSLSEQLAGRSYEQYF.

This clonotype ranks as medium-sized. Here the CDR3 reads CASSWERTGASTDTQYF. The CDR3 bases are TGTGCCAGCAGTTGGGAAAGGACAGGGGCGAGCACAGATACGCAGTATTTT. The V call is TRBV12-3 or TRBV12-4, the J call TRBJ2-3; 9 positions match TRBD1. V trimming: 4 bases; J trimming: 0 bases; junction bases outside the gene matches: 8. The CDR3 totals 17 residues.

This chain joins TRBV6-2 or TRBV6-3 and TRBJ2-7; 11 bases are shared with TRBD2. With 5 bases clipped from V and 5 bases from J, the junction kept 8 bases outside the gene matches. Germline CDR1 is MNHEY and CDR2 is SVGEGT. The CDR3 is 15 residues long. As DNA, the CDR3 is TGTGCCAGCAGTGCCACTAGCGGGAGCTTCGACGAGCAGTACTTC. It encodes CASSATSGSFDEQYF.

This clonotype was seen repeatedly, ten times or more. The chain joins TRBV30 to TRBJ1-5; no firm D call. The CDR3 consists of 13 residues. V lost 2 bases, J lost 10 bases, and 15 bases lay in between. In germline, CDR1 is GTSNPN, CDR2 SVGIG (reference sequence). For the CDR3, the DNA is TGTGCCTGGAGTCCTCGGTTGGAGGGACCCCAGCATTTT. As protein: CAWSPRLEGPQHF.

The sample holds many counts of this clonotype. The DNA of the CDR3 is TGCGCCAGCAGTGAGTCCGGGGGAAGACACGAGCAGTACTTC. This encodes CASSESGGRHEQYF. This chain uses TRBV10-2 with TRBJ2-7; D is possibly TRBD2 (6 bases). CDR1 is WSHSY and CDR2 is SAAADI in the germline V gene. The V gene lost 0 bases and the J gene lost 5 bases, with 11 bases spanning the gap. The length of the CDR3 is 14 residues.

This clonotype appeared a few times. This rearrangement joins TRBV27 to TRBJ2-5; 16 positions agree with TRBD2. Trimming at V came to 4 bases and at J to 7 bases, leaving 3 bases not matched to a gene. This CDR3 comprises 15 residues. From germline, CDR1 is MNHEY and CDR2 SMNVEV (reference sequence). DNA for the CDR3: TGTGCCAGCAGTTCGGGACTAGCGGGAGGGGGGACCCAGTACTTC. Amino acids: CASSSGLAGGGTQYF.

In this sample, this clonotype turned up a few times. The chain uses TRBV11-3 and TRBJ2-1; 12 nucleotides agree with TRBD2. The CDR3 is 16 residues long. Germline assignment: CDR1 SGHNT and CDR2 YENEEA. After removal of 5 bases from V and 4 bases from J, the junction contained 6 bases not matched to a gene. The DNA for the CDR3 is TGTGCCAGCAGCCTGACTAGCGGGAGTCTATACAATGAGCAGTTCTTC. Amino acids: CASSLTSGSLYNEQFF.

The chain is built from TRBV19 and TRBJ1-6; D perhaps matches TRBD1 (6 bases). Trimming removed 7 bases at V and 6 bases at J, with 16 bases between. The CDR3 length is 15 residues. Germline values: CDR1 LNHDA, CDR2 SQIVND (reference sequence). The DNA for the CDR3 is TGTGCCAGTACTGACAGGTCCGGAGGTAATTCACCCCTCCACTTT. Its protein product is CASTDRSGGNSPLHF. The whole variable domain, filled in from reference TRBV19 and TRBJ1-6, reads DGGITQSPKYLFRKEGQNVTLSCEQNLNHDAMYWYRQDPGQGLRLIYYSQIVNDFQKGDIAEGYSVSREKKESFPLTVTSAQKNPTAFYLCASTDRSGGNSPLHFGNGTRLTVT.

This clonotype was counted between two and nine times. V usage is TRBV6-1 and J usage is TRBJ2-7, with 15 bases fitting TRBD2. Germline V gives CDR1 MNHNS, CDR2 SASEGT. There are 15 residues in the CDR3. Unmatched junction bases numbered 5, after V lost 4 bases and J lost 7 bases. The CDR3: CASSGGTSGRIEQYF. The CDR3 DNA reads TGTGCCAGCAGTGGGGGGACTAGCGGGAGGATAGAGCAGTACTTC.

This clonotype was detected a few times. The CDR3 nucleotides read TGTGCCAACAGAGGGAGGGCTTTGACAGATACGCAGTATTTT. Translation: CANRGRALTDTQYF. The rearrangement uses TRBV27 and TRBJ2-3; 7 bases align to TRBD2. Germline V gene lookup returns CDR1 MNHEY and CDR2 SMNVEV (reference sequence). The CDR3 extends over 14 amino acids. V shed 10 bases and J 3 bases; nucleotides not matched to a gene: 10.

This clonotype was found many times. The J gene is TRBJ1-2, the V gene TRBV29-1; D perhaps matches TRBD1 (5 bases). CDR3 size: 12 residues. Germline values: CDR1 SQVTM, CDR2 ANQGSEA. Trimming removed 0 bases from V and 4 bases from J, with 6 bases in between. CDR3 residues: CSVEETAYGYTF. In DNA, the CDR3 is TGCAGCGTTGAAGAGACAGCCTATGGCTACACCTTC.

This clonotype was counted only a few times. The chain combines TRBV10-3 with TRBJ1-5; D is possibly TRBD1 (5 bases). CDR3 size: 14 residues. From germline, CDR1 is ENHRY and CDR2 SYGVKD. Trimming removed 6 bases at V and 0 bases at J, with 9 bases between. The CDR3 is CAIRTDDSNQPQHF. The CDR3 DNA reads TGTGCCATCAGGACAGACGATAGCAATCAGCCCCAGCATTTT.

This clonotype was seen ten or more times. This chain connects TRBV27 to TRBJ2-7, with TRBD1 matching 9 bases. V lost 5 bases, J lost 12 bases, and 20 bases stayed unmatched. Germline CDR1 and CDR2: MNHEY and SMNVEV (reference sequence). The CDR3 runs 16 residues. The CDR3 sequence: CASSQAPDRGARYGYF. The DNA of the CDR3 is TGTGCCAGCAGTCAGGCCCCGGACAGGGGCGCCCGTTACGGGTACTTC.

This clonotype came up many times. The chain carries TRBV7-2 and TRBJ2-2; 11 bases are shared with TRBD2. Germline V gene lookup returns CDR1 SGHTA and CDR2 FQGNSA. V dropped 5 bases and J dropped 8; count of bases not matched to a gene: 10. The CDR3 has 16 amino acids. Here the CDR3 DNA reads TGTGCCAGCAGCCCAACTAGCGGGAGAACAGGAGGGGAGCTGTTTTTT. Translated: CASSPTSGRTGGELFF.

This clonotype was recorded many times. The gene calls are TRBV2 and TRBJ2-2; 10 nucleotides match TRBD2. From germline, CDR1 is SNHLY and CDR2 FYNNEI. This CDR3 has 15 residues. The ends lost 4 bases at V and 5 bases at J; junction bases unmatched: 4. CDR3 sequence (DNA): TGTGCCAGCAGTGGTAGCGGGAGGCGAACCGGGGAGCTGTTTTTT. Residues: CASSGSGRRTGELFF.

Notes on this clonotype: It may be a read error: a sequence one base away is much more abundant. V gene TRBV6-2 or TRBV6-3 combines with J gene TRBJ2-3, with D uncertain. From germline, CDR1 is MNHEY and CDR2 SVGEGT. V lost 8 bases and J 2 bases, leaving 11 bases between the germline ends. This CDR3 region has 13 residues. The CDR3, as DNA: TGTGCCAGCGATCGGGCTTTCACAGATACGCAGTATTTT. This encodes CASDRAFTDTQYF.

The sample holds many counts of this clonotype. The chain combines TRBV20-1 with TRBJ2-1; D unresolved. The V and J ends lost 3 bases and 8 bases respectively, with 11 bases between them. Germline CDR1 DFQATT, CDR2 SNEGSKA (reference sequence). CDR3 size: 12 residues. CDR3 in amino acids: CSASDPRDEQFF. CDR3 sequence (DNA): TGCAGTGCTAGCGATCCTCGCGATGAGCAGTTCTTC.

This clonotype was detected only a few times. The CDR3 loop reads CASSLSTGLSYGYTF. CDR3 coding DNA: TGTGCCAGCAGTTTATCGACAGGACTTTCCTATGGCTACACCTTC. The V and J genes are TRBV27 and TRBJ1-2; D possibly corresponds to TRBD1 (6 bases). V lost 0 bases to trimming and J lost 4 bases, with 12 bases between them. The CDR3 runs to 15 residues. Germline lookup yields CDR1 MNHEY and CDR2 SMNVEV (reference sequence).

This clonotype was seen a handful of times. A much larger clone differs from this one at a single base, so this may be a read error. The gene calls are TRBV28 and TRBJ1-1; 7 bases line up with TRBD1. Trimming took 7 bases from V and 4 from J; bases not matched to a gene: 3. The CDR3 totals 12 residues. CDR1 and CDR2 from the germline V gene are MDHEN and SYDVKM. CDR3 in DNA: TGTGCCAGCACCGCAGGGGGCACTGAAGCTTTCTTT. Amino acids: CASTAGGTEAFF.

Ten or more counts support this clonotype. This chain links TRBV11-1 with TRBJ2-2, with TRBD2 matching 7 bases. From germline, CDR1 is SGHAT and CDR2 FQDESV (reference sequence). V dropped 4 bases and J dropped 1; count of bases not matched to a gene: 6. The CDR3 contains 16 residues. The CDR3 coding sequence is TGTGCCAGCAGCTCCCGGACTAGTAGGAACACCGGGGAGCTGTTTTTT. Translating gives CASSSRTSRNTGELFF.

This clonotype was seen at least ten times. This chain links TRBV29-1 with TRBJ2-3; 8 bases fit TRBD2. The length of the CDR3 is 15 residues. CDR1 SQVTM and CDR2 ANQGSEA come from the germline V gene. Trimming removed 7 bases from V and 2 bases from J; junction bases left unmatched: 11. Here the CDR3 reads CSAELAEVYTDTQYF. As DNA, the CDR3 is TGCAGCGCAGAACTAGCGGAGGTCTACACAGATACGCAGTATTTT.

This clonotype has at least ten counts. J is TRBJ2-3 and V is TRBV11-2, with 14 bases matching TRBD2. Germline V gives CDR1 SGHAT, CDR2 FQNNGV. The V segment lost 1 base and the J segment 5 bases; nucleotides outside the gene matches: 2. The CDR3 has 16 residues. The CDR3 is CASSLGTSGRRDTQYF. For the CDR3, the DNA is TGTGCCAGCAGCTTAGGGACTAGCGGGAGGAGAGATACGCAGTATTTT.